A single sample gave rise to the 27 T cell receptor beta chains below, sequenced in a study of early T cells in non-severe SARS-CoV-2 infection. TCRdb recomputed calls from the 5' RACE reads with MiXCR, one row per CDR3 protein. Of roughly 40,000 distinct CDR3 sequences listed, roughly 6% are singletons. Material: whole blood. These receptors all come from an adult who was a healthcare worker with PCR-confirmed SARS-CoV-2 infection or an uninfected control (not recorded which).

This clonotype was picked up many times. The genes are TRBV7-6 and TRBJ2-2, with D maybe TRBD2 (5 bases). This CDR3 region has 17 residues. V lost 2 bases to trimming and J lost 0 bases, with 13 bases between them. Germline CDR1 and CDR2: SGHVS and FNYEAQ. The CDR3 nucleotides read TGTGCCAGCAGCTTACCCTCCAGACTATCGAACACCGGGGAGCTGTTTTTT. Its protein is CASSLPSRLSNTGELFF. Complete variable domain (other parts from reference TRBV7-6 and TRBJ2-2): GAGVSQSPRYKVTKRGQDVALRCDPISGHVSLYWYRQALGQGPEFLTYFNYEAQQDKSGLPNDRFSAERPEGSISTLTIQRTEQRDSAMYRCASSLPSRLSNTGELFFGEGSRLTVL.

The chain is built from TRBV11-2 and TRBJ2-4; TRBD1 aligns across 7 bases. The CDR3 covers 13 residues. The J segment lost 6 bases and the V segment lost 5 bases, leaving 4 bases of the junction unmatched. Per germline, CDR1 SGHAT and CDR2 FQNNGV. CDR3 amino acids: CASSRQGLNIQYF. CDR3 coding DNA: TGTGCCAGCAGCCGACAGGGCTTAAACATTCAGTACTTC.

This clonotype was recorded many times. Mismatch with germline at one junction end may stem from a read error. This sequence joins TRBV20-1 and TRBJ2-3; D is unclear. The CDR3 has 13 amino acids. Per germline, CDR1 DFQATT and CDR2 SNEGSKA (reference sequence). The CDR3 sequence: CSLVSRLSDTQYF. Here the CDR3 DNA reads TGTAGTTTGGTTTCTAGGCTCTCGGATACGCAGTATTTT.

This clonotype occurred a few times. The gene calls are TRBV7-9 and TRBJ2-7; perhaps TRBD2 as D (5 bases). This CDR3 contains 15 residues. Between the trimmed V and J ends, which lost 2 bases and 2 bases, there was a span of 13 bases. Germline V gene lookup returns CDR1 SEHNR and CDR2 FQNEAQ (reference sequence). The CDR3 nucleotides are TGTGCCAGCAGCTTATATTCCCCGGGGACCTACGAGCAGTACTTC. Protein product: CASSLYSPGTYEQYF.

This clonotype was detected ten times or more. The V call is TRBV4-1, the J call TRBJ1-5; D ambiguous. V was pared by 0 bases and J by 7 bases, with 7 bases between. Germline CDR1 reads MGHRA; CDR2 reads YSYEKL. The CDR3 is 13 amino acids. CDR3 sequence (DNA): TGCGCCAGCAGCCAAGATAGAGGACAGCCCCAGCATTTT. This gives the protein CASSQDRGQPQHF.

This clonotype was seen ten or more times. This chain links TRBV4-1 with TRBJ2-5; 7 bases match TRBD2. The length of the CDR3 is 15 residues. J was trimmed by 2 bases and V by 1 base; bases with no gene match: 4. Germline V gives CDR1 MGHRA, CDR2 YSYEKL. The CDR3 DNA follows: TGCGCCAGCAGCCAAGTGGCGGGGGAGCAAGAGACCCAGTACTTC. It translates to CASSQVAGEQETQYF.

This chain connects TRBV30 to TRBJ1-6; D perhaps matches TRBD1 (5 bases). Trimming took off 8 bases at V and 5 bases at J, with 10 bases between the two ends. Germline CDR1 and CDR2: GTSNPN and SVGIG (reference sequence). The CDR3 runs 12 residues. The CDR3 here is CARGGNNSPLHF. In DNA, the CDR3 is TGTGCCCGCGGGGGAAATAATTCACCCCTCCACTTT.

This clonotype was found many times. The CDR3 here is CSALRGTRTDTQYF. Written as DNA, the CDR3 is TGCAGTGCGCTGCGGGGGACACGCACAGATACGCAGTATTTT. The V gene is TRBV20-1, the J gene TRBJ2-3; weak D call: TRBD2 (7 bases). The V end was cut by 6 bases, the J end by 1 base, with 14 bases between. Germline V gene data show CDR1 as DFQATT and CDR2 as SNEGSKA (reference sequence). This CDR3 has 14 residues.

This clonotype was detected only a few times. V gene TRBV6-2 or TRBV6-3 combines with J gene TRBJ2-1; 9 nucleotides agree with TRBD2. V was pared by 5 bases and J by 7 bases, with 3 bases of the junction left unmatched. Germline CDR1 is MNHEY and CDR2 is SVGEGT. The CDR3 loop spans 13 amino acids. The DNA for the CDR3 is TGTGCCAGCAGTCCTAGCGGGGTAAATGAGCAGTTCTTC. It is translated as CASSPSGVNEQFF.

This clonotype showed up just a few times. The chain recombines TRBV30 with TRBJ2-1; 12 bases map to TRBD2. Germline V gene lookup returns CDR1 GTSNPN and CDR2 SVGIG (reference sequence). Losses at the gene ends were 1 base for V and 8 bases for J; bases not matched to a gene: 6. CDR3 length: 15 residues. CDR3 region: CAWSGLAGDGHEQFF. CDR3 in DNA: TGTGCCTGGAGTGGACTAGCGGGGGATGGCCATGAGCAGTTCTTC.

This clonotype was detected ten times or more. The chain carries TRBV3-1 and TRBJ2-7; D tentatively fits TRBD1 or TRBD2 (5 bases each). This CDR3 is built from 18 residues. Trimming removed 0 bases from V and 3 bases from J, with 21 bases in between. Germline lookup yields CDR1 LGHDT and CDR2 YNNKEL (reference sequence). CDR3 bases: TGTGCCAGCAGCCAAGACGGGGCAGGGTATTCGGGAAACTACGAGCAGTACTTC. It yields the protein CASSQDGAGYSGNYEQYF.

In its sample, this clonotype was seen a few times. In nucleotides, the CDR3 is TGTGCCAGCAGTTGGGCGGGTGCCACTGAAGCTTTCTTT. As protein: CASSWAGATEAFF. This chain links TRBV12-3 or TRBV12-4 with TRBJ1-1; D unclear. Deletions cut 4 bases from V and 4 bases from J, with 10 bases between. The CDR3 is 13 residues long.

This clonotype was recorded many times. This chain's CDR3 is CSVLETGTTGELFF. DNA of the CDR3: TGCAGCGTCCTTGAGACAGGGACGACCGGGGAGCTGTTTTTT. The chain carries TRBV29-1 and TRBJ2-2; 7 bases line up with TRBD1. CDR1 and CDR2 from the germline V gene are SQVTM and ANQGSEA. J was trimmed by 5 bases and V by 6 bases; bases with no gene match: 9. The CDR3 extends over 14 amino acids.

This clonotype has ten or more counts. The genes are TRBV7-8 and TRBJ2-5; D tentatively fits TRBD1 or TRBD2 (5 bases each). This CDR3 is built from 14 residues. V lost 5 bases and J lost 4, with 14 bases in between. CDR1 is SGHVS and CDR2 is FQNEAQ in the germline V gene. The DNA for the CDR3 is TGTGCCAGCAGCCCGGGACCCCCAGGAGAGACCCAGTACTTC. This codes for CASSPGPPGETQYF. The whole variable domain, remainder taken from reference TRBV7-8 and TRBJ2-5, is GAGVSQSPRYKVAKRGQDVALRCDPISGHVSLFWYQQALGQGPEFLTYFQNEAQLDKSGLPSDRFFAERPEGSVSTLKIQRTQQEDSAVYLCASSPGPPGETQYFGPGTRLLVL.

This clonotype was seen many times. The genes are TRBV19 and TRBJ2-7; D possibly corresponds to TRBD2 (6 bases). Trimming shortened V by 3 bases and J by 2 bases, and 14 bases separated the two germline ends. Per the germline V gene, CDR1 is LNHDA and CDR2 is SQIVND (reference sequence). This CDR3 is 15 amino acids long. The CDR3 region has the DNA TGTGCCAGTAGTATGACTGGCGGGGCTGCCTACGAGCAGTACTTC. This codes for CASSMTGGAAYEQYF.

In this sample, this clonotype turned up many times. The chain recombines TRBV6-5 with TRBJ1-2; TRBD1 agrees at 10 bases. CDR1 and CDR2 from the germline V gene are MNHEY and SVGAGI. This CDR3 is built from 14 residues. The V gene end was trimmed by 8 bases and the J gene end by 6 bases; junction bases not matched to a gene: 9. DNA for the CDR3: TGTGCCAGCCAGTTTGGGACAGGGGACGATGGCTACACCTTC. Protein product: CASQFGTGDDGYTF.

The chain combines TRBV7-6 with TRBJ2-7; 11 bases map to TRBD1. Germline CDR1 and CDR2: SGHVS and FNYEAQ. The V and J ends lost 5 bases and 6 bases, in that order; junction bases with no gene match: 9. This CDR3 comprises 15 residues. CDR3 sequence: CASSDGQGARAEQYF. DNA for the CDR3: TGTGCCAGCAGCGACGGACAGGGGGCAAGGGCCGAGCAGTACTTC.

This clonotype was recorded at least ten times. J is TRBJ1-2 and V is TRBV5-1, with 10 bases matching TRBD1. In germline, CDR1 is SGHRS, CDR2 YFSETQ. Trimming cost V 3 bases and J 10 bases; bases outside gene matches: 3. There are 12 residues in the CDR3. The CDR3 DNA sequence: TGCGCCAGCAGCTGGGGGACAGGGGACTACACCTTC. Protein product: CASSWGTGDYTF.

V gene TRBV18 combines with J gene TRBJ1-6; TRBD1 might be the D (6 bases). Per the germline V gene, CDR1 is KGHSH and CDR2 is LQKENI. This CDR3 has 15 amino acids. The V and J ends lost 2 bases and 14 bases respectively, with 19 bases between them. In nucleotides, the CDR3 is TGTGCCAGCTCACCATCCGAGCAGGGGTTGGGAACCCTCCACTTT. This codes for CASSPSEQGLGTLHF. Complete variable domain (other parts from reference TRBV18 and TRBJ1-6): NAGVMQNPRHLVRRRGQEARLRCSPMKGHSHVYWYRQLPEEGLKFMVYLQKENIIDESGMPKERFSAEFPKEGPSILRIQQVVRGDSAAYFCASSPSEQGLGTLHFGNGTRLTVT.

J is TRBJ2-3 and V is TRBV4-3; the D gene is possibly TRBD1 (5 bases). CDR1 is LGHNA, CDR2 YSLEER, per germline. Trimming cost V 4 bases and J 2 bases, with 19 bases left between them. The CDR3 contains 17 residues. The CDR3 region is CASSPSDPGFLTDTQYF. The CDR3 DNA sequence: TGCGCCAGCAGCCCCAGCGACCCAGGGTTCCTCACAGATACGCAGTATTTT.

This clonotype was seen many times. The rearrangement links TRBV28 to TRBJ2-5, with 10 positions matching TRBD2. Unmatched junction bases numbered 19, after V lost 4 bases and J lost 2 bases. The CDR3 contains 20 residues. Germline V gene sequence: CDR1 MDHEN, CDR2 SYDVKM. CDR3 sequence: CASSYPQGSGGRGGQETQYF. CDR3 nucleotide sequence: TGTGCCAGCAGTTACCCCCAGGGTAGCGGGGGGCGGGGTGGACAAGAGACCCAGTACTTC.

There are a few counts of this clonotype. The rearrangement links TRBV6-2 or TRBV6-3 to TRBJ2-6; D may be TRBD1 (5 bases). Germline CDR1 and CDR2: MNHEY and SVGEGT. CDR3 length equals 15 residues. The V end lost 5 bases, the J end lost 0 bases, and 8 bases lay between the germline ends. For the CDR3, the DNA is TGTGCCAGCAGTCCCCAGGGCTCTGGGGCCAACGTCCTGACTTTC. The encoded protein is CASSPQGSGANVLTF.

This clonotype was recorded a few times. The chain links TRBV11-2 to TRBJ1-4, with a weak D call TRBD1 (5 bases). Germline lookup yields CDR1 SGHAT and CDR2 FQNNGV. Trimming removed 5 bases from V and 8 bases from J, with 12 bases in between. The CDR3 spans 13 residues. DNA for the CDR3: TGTGCCAGCAGCGCGGGGACCAGGGAAAAACTGTTTTTT. This sequence encodes CASSAGTREKLFF.

This CDR3 is CASSTGLAFNEQFF. Here the CDR3 DNA reads TGTGCCAGCAGCACAGGACTAGCCTTCAATGAGCAGTTCTTC. The rearrangement links TRBV7-2 to TRBJ2-1; 8 nucleotides agree with TRBD2. V was clipped by 5 bases and J by 6 bases; unmatched bases: 6. This CDR3 contains 14 residues. Germline CDR1 is SGHTA and CDR2 is FQGNSA. Filled out from reference TRBV7-2 and TRBJ2-1, the complete variable domain reads GAGVSQSPSNKVTEKGKDVELRCDPISGHTALYWYRQSLGQGLEFLIYFQGNSAPDKSGLPSDRFSAERTGGSVSTLTIQRTQQEDSAVYLCASSTGLAFNEQFFGPGTRLTVL.

This chain joins TRBV20-1 and TRBJ2-1; 7 positions match TRBD2. V gave up 3 bases and J gave up 6 bases; unmatched junction bases: 5. The germline V gene encodes CDR1 DFQATT and CDR2 SNEGSKA (reference sequence). The length of the CDR3 is 13 residues. The CDR3 sequence is CSASGGTVNEQFF. The CDR3 coding sequence is TGCAGTGCTAGCGGGGGGACCGTCAATGAGCAGTTCTTC.

The chain couples TRBV7-6 to TRBJ2-1, with 9 bases lining up with TRBD1. CDR1 is SGHVS and CDR2 is FNYEAQ in the germline V gene. With V trimmed by 0 bases and J by 2 bases, 2 bases remained unmatched. CDR3 length: 16 residues. CDR3 sequence reads: CASSLATGGPYNEQFF. The CDR3 coding sequence is TGTGCCAGCAGCTTAGCTACAGGGGGCCCCTACAATGAGCAGTTCTTC.

The sample holds many counts of this clonotype. V and J are TRBV6-2 or TRBV6-3 and TRBJ2-7; D assignment may be TRBD1 or TRBD2 (5 bases each). Germline V CDR1 and CDR2: MNHEY, SVGEGT. The CDR3 extends over 13 amino acids. Trimming took 5 bases from V and 2 from J, leaving 10 bases between them. CDR3 in DNA: TGTGCCAGCAGTAGGGACGTACCCTACGAGCAGTACTTC. This codes for CASSRDVPYEQYF.